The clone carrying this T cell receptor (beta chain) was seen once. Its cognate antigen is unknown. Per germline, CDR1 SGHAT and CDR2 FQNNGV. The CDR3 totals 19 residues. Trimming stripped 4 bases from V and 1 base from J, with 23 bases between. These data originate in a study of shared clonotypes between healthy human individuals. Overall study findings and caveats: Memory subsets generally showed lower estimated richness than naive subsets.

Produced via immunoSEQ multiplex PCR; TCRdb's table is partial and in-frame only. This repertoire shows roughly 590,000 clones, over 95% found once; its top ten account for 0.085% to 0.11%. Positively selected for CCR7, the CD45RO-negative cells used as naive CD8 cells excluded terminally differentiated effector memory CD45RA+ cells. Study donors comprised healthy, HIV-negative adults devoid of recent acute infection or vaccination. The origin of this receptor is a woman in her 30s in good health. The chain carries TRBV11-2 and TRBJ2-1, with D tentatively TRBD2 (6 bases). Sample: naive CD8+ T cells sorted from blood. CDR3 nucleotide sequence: TGTGCCAGCAGCTCCCGACCCCAACTAGCCCGGGGGTCCTACAATGAGCAGTTCTTC. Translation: CASSSRPQLARGSYNEQFF.